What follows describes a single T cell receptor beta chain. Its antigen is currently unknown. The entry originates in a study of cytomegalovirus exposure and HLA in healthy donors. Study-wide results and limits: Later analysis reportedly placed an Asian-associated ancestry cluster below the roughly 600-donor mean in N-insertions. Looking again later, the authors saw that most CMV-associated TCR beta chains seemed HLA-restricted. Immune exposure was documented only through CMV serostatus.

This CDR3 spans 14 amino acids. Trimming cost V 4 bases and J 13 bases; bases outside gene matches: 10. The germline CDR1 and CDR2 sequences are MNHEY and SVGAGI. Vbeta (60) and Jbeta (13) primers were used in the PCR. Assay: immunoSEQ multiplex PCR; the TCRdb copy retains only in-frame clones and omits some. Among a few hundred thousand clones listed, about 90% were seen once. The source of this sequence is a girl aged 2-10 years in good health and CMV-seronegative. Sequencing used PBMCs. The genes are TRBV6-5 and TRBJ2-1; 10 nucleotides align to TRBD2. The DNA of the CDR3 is TGTGCCAGCAGTTTAGGGGTAGCGGGAGGAACCCAGTTCTTC. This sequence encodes CASSLGVAGGTQFF.